These 10 T cell receptor beta chains share one sample of origin, sequenced in a study of blood T cell repertoires in COVID-19 (dated by TCRdb to 2018 to 2021). Libraries came from the immunoSEQ multiplex PCR assay. TCRdb holds this immuneACCESS table with in-frame rearrangements only. Some clones are missing; in checked studies, unresolved V genes explain under half, and the rest has no known cause. This sample gives some 200,000 clones in total; 88% of them show up just once. About 2.4% of the sample is held by the ten biggest clonotypes. The sample was PBMCs or T cells enriched from blood (not recorded which). Every receptor here comes from a woman aged 30 to 39 who had recovered from COVID-19.

The V call is TRBV7-8, the J call TRBJ2-7; 9 nucleotides line up with TRBD1. V gave up 4 bases and J gave up 6 bases; unmatched junction bases: 16. The length of the CDR3 is 17 residues. Germline CDR1 reads SGHVS; CDR2 reads FQNEAQ. The CDR3 DNA sequence: TGTGCCAGCAGCTGGGGGTTCATCGGACAGGGGCACGGCGAGCAGTACTTC. This codes for CASSWGFIGQGHGEQYF. Looking up the rest from reference TRBV7-8 and TRBJ2-7 gives the full variable domain: GAGVSQSPRYKVAKRGQDVALRCDPISGHVSLFWYQQALGQGPEFLTYFQNEAQLDKSGLPSDRFFAERPEGSVSTLKIQRTQQEDSAVYLCASSWGFIGQGHGEQYFGPGTRLTVT.

The V call is TRBV12-3 or TRBV12-4, the J call TRBJ1-2, with D tentatively TRBD1 (6 bases). The CDR3 sequence is 13 residues long. V was shortened by 6 bases and J by 4 bases, with 12 bases between the two germline ends. CDR3 amino acids: CASRDTGSYGYTF. DNA for the CDR3: TGTGCCAGCAGGGATACAGGGAGCTATGGCTACACCTTC.

This clone occurred a few times. J is TRBJ1-2 and V is TRBV9, with 10 bases that match TRBD1. This CDR3 has 15 amino acids. CDR1 is SGDLS, CDR2 YYNGEE, per germline. With V trimmed by 4 bases and J by 2 bases, 5 bases remained unmatched. CDR3 residues: CASSSRTGGNYGYTF. DNA for the CDR3: TGTGCCAGCAGCTCCCGGACAGGGGGAAACTATGGCTACACCTTC.

The genes are TRBV5-4 and TRBJ2-7, with 14 bases lining up with TRBD2. The CDR3 runs to 16 residues. The V segment lost 4 bases and the J segment 5 bases; nucleotides outside the gene matches: 8. CDR1 SGHNT and CDR2 YYREEE come from the germline V gene (reference sequence). Written as DNA, the CDR3 is TGTGCCAGCAGCCCGACTAGCGGGGGGGCCTGGGACGAGCAGTACTTC. It codes for CASSPTSGGAWDEQYF.

This sequence joins TRBV12-3 or TRBV12-4 and TRBJ1-2; no definite D call. The V end was cut by 0 bases, the J end by 4 bases, with 6 bases between. This CDR3 spans 13 amino acids. CDR3 coding DNA: TGTGCCAGCAGTTTAGCTCGGGGCTATGGCTACACCTTC. This codes for CASSLARGYGYTF.

The chain has TRBV18 and TRBJ1-2; possibly TRBD1 for D (6 bases). This CDR3 region has 14 residues. V lost 3 bases and J 7 bases, leaving 15 bases between the germline ends. Germline lookup yields CDR1 KGHSH and CDR2 LQKENI. CDR3 nucleotides: TGTGCCAGCTCACCGGGACAAGGCTTTCTTGGCTACACCTTC. Translating gives CASSPGQGFLGYTF.

This clone appeared a single time. The chain carries TRBV19 and TRBJ1-2, with D possibly matching TRBD1 (6 bases). V was clipped by 5 bases and J by 4 bases, with 14 bases between them. The germline gives CDR1 LNHDA, CDR2 SQIVND (reference sequence). The CDR3 consists of 14 residues. CDR3 DNA sequence: TGTGCCAGTAGTGAACAGGGTGGCGGCTATGGCTACACCTTC. Amino acid sequence: CASSEQGGGYGYTF.

The CDR3, as DNA: TGTGCCAGAAGCTTGTTTTCAGGGTGGGGAAGACTCTACAATGAGCAGTTCTTC. Encoded protein: CARSLFSGWGRLYNEQFF. The chain couples TRBV5-3 to TRBJ2-1; a weak D match, TRBD1 (5 bases). TRBV5-3 is placed among ORFs of uncertain function. There are 18 residues in the CDR3. V was cut by 1 base and J by 3 bases, with 20 bases left in between.

This rearrangement joins TRBV21-1 to TRBJ2-7; the table names TRBD1, a call not compared with the DNA. TRBV21-1 is annotated as a pseudogene. The CDR3 runs 17 residues. The CDR3 DNA follows: TGTGCCAGCAGCGGCCATGGCCGCCAGGGGTCTCGATACGAGCAGTACTTC. Amino acids: CASSGHGRQGSRYEQYF.

The chain links TRBV9 to TRBJ1-2; D may be TRBD1 (5 bases). V lost 4 bases and J 6 bases, leaving 19 bases between the germline ends. This CDR3 region has 15 residues. Germline V gives CDR1 SGDLS, CDR2 YYNGEE. The CDR3 bases are TGTGCCAGCAGCATGCGAGCGGGGCAGACGGATGGCTACACCTTC. It translates to CASSMRAGQTDGYTF. The full variable domain, with the rest looked up from reference TRBV9 and TRBJ1-2, is DSGVTQTPKHLITATGQRVTLRCSPRSGDLSVYWYQQSLDQGLQFLIQYYNGEERAKGNILERFSAQQFPDLHSELNLSSLELGDSALYFCASSMRAGQTDGYTFGSGTRLTVV.